This T cell receptor (beta chain) was recovered during a study of OX40 agonist ivuxolimab in advanced cancers. Turning to the study itself: Checkpoint inhibitors had been given previously to 35% to 50% of patients.

People who had autoimmune disease history or systemic immunosuppression were excluded. The repertoire was sequenced with immunoSEQ multiplex PCR; TCRdb's copy has only in-frame clones and lacks some. The sample holds about 85,000 clones; 80% to 90% are singletons and the top ten take less than 2%. Germline values: CDR1 LNHDA, CDR2 SQIVND (reference sequence). Trimming shortened V by 5 bases and J by 0 bases, and 13 bases separated the two germline ends. The CDR3 is made up of 15 amino acids. This specimen consisted of CD4+ or CD8+ T cells sorted from blood, obtained in a trial of the OX40 agonist ivuxolimab. This TCR came from an adult with an advanced solid tumor such as melanoma, head and neck, liver or kidney cancer. The V gene is TRBV19, the J gene TRBJ1-2; possibly TRBD1 for D (5 bases). The CDR3 bases are TGTGCCAGTAGTGTCGATGGGGCTACTAACTATGGCTACACCTTC. This sequence encodes CASSVDGATNYGYTF.